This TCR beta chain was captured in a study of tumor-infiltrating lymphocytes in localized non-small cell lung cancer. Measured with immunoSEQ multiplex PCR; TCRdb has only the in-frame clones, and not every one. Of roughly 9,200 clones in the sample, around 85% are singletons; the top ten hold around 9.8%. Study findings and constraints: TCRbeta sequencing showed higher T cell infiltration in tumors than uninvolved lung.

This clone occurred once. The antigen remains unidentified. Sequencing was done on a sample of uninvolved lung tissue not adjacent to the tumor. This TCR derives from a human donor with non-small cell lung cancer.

CDR3 sequence (DNA): TGTGCCAGCAGCGCCCTGACAGGGGGAGGGACAGATACGCAGTATTTT. The encoded protein is CASSALTGGGTDTQYF. This rearrangement joins TRBV7-2 to TRBJ2-3; 9 positions agree with TRBD1. In germline, CDR1 is SGHTA, CDR2 FQGNSA. The CDR3 sequence is 16 residues long. Unmatched junction bases numbered 9, after V lost 5 bases and J lost 3 bases.